The next 32 T cell receptor beta chains were all read from a single sample in a study of T cells in localized non-small cell lung cancer. TCRdb's copy holds only in-frame clones and misses some; the assay was immunoSEQ multiplex PCR. The table lists about 21,000 clones, roughly 90% of them singletons. Sequenced material: peripheral blood, taken before any cancer treatment. The receptors here all came from a male donor aged 60 or over with stage I squamous cell lung carcinoma.

The genes are TRBV7-2 and TRBJ2-1, with 8 bases aligning to TRBD1. The V gene end was trimmed by 5 bases and the J gene end by 3 bases; junction bases not matched to a gene: 9. The CDR3 contains 16 residues. Germline-derived CDR1 and CDR2 are SGHTA and FQGNSA. In DNA form, the CDR3 reads TGTGCCAGCAGCCGCCAAGGGACAGGAGGCTACAATGAGCAGTTCTTC. It specifies CASSRQGTGGYNEQFF.

This clone was counted a few times. The chain uses TRBV23-1 and TRBJ1-2; D remains ambiguous. TRBV23-1 is identified as an open reading frame with a role that is uncertain. The length of the CDR3 is 10 residues. V lost 7 bases and J lost 6, with 6 bases in between. The CDR3 bases are TGCGCCAGCACCCACGATGGCTACACCTTC. Protein: CASTHDGYTF.

This chain joins TRBV30 and TRBJ2-6; D possibly corresponds to TRBD1 (5 bases). Deletions cut 3 bases from V and 7 bases from J, with 10 bases between. The CDR3 extends over 13 amino acids. Germline CDR1 GTSNPN, CDR2 SVGIG (reference sequence). CDR3 protein: CAWSPGLANVLTF. The CDR3 bases are TGTGCCTGGAGCCCAGGGCTCGCCAACGTCCTGACTTTC.

The rearrangement joins TRBV28 to TRBJ1-5, with 8 nucleotides matching TRBD1. Germline lookup yields CDR1 MDHEN and CDR2 SYDVKM. J was trimmed by 5 bases and V by 5 bases; bases with no gene match: 5. The CDR3 consists of 14 residues. The CDR3 loop reads CASSTRTGHQPQHF. CDR3 bases: TGTGCCAGCAGTACCCGGACAGGGCATCAGCCCCAGCATTTT.

The chain combines TRBV30 with TRBJ2-2; TRBD1 might be the D (5 bases). Germline values: CDR1 GTSNPN, CDR2 SVGIG (reference sequence). The CDR3 runs 15 residues. The V gene lost 0 bases and the J gene lost 0 bases, with 8 bases spanning the gap. The chain's CDR3 is CAWSVRQSNTGELFF. The CDR3 DNA reads as TGTGCCTGGAGTGTTCGACAGTCGAACACCGGGGAGCTGTTTTTT.

V gene TRBV10-3 combines with J gene TRBJ2-3; D remains unclear. The V end was cut by 7 bases, the J end by 2 bases, with 7 bases between. Germline lookup yields CDR1 ENHRY and CDR2 SYGVKD. The CDR3 contains 12 residues. CDR3 protein: CAITDSTDTQYF. In DNA, the CDR3 is TGTGCCATCACGGATTCCACAGATACGCAGTATTTT.

This rearrangement joins TRBV27 to TRBJ1-3, with 7 bases that match TRBD1. Germline V CDR1 and CDR2: MNHEY, SMNVEV (reference sequence). CDR3 length: 15 residues. V dropped 6 bases and J dropped 0; count of bases not matched to a gene: 5. The CDR3 sequence is CASSRTGNSGNTIYF. The CDR3 DNA reads as TGTGCCAGCAGCCGGACAGGTAACTCTGGAAACACCATATATTTT.

V and J are TRBV19 and TRBJ2-7; possibly TRBD1 for D (6 bases). The CDR3 is 14 amino acids. CDR1 and CDR2 from the germline V gene are LNHDA and SQIVND (reference sequence). The V end was cut by 1 base, the J end by 6 bases, with 13 bases between. This CDR3 reads CASSIGTAVTEQYF. The CDR3 nucleotides read TGTGCCAGTAGTATAGGGACAGCCGTTACCGAGCAGTACTTC. Variable domain in full (rest from reference TRBV19 and TRBJ2-7): DGGITQSPKYLFRKEGQNVTLSCEQNLNHDAMYWYRQDPGQGLRLIYYSQIVNDFQKGDIAEGYSVSREKKESFPLTVTSAQKNPTAFYLCASSIGTAVTEQYFGPGTRLTVT.

CDR3 in DNA: TGCGCCAGCAGCTTGGAAAACGGACAGAGCTACACCTTC. Its protein is CASSLENGQSYTF. V is TRBV5-1 and J is TRBJ1-2, with a tentative D call TRBD1 (6 bases). Looked up from germline, CDR1 is SGHRS and CDR2 is YFSETQ. V lost 0 bases to trimming and J lost 9 bases, with 12 bases between them. The CDR3 contains 13 residues.

The chain uses TRBV29-1 and TRBJ1-2; 7 bases are shared with TRBD1. The CDR3 runs 14 residues. Germline V gives CDR1 SQVTM, CDR2 ANQGSEA. The junction had 13 bases not matched to a gene; V was cut back by 6 bases and J by 6 bases. The CDR3 DNA follows: TGCAGCGTCTTGGGACAGTCCAGGACGGATGGCTACACCTTC. It specifies CSVLGQSRTDGYTF.

The chain couples TRBV6-5 to TRBJ1-2; possibly TRBD1 for D (6 bases). The CDR3 is 13 amino acids. Trimming left V 2 bases short and J 13 bases short, with 17 bases between. Germline V CDR1 and CDR2: MNHEY, SVGAGI. CDR3 region: CASSYKLDSFSTF. DNA for the CDR3: TGTGCCAGCAGTTACAAATTGGACAGCTTTAGCACCTTC.

The V call is TRBV7-3, the J call TRBJ1-1, with 11 bases lining up with TRBD1. The CDR3 sequence is 14 residues long. Germline V gene lookup returns CDR1 SGHTA and CDR2 FQGTGA. V lost 4 bases to trimming and J lost 5 bases; unmatched junction nucleotides: 3. The CDR3 region is CASSSRDRGTEAFF. The CDR3, as DNA: TGTGCCAGCAGCTCCCGGGACAGGGGGACTGAAGCTTTCTTT.

This chain uses TRBV5-1 with TRBJ1-1; the D gene is possibly TRBD1 (5 bases). Germline V gene lookup returns CDR1 SGHRS and CDR2 YFSETQ. V was shortened by 0 bases and J by 3 bases, with 15 bases between the two germline ends. The CDR3 has 16 amino acids. The CDR3 bases are TGCGCCAGCAGCTTGGAGACCGGTGGGGGTGACACTGAAGCTTTCTTT. This sequence encodes CASSLETGGGDTEAFF.

The rearrangement links TRBV15 to TRBJ1-5; D perhaps matches TRBD1 (5 bases). V shed 0 bases and J shed 6 bases, with 12 bases lying between them. CDR3 length: 15 amino acids. Germline CDR1 is LNHNV and CDR2 is YYDKDF (reference sequence). The CDR3 protein is CATSRDGDRGQPQHF. The DNA for the CDR3 is TGTGCCACCAGCAGAGATGGGGACCGGGGTCAGCCCCAGCATTTT.

The chain links TRBV14 to TRBJ1-4; 7 bases fit TRBD1. The CDR3 has 16 amino acids. Germline V gene lookup returns CDR1 SGHDN and CDR2 FVKESK. J was trimmed by 7 bases and V by 0 bases; bases with no gene match: 8. The CDR3, as DNA: TGTGCCAGCAGCCAAGAGACGCCAGGGGGAGGTGAAAAACTGTTTTTT. Amino acids: CASSQETPGGGEKLFF.

The genes are TRBV7-9 and TRBJ1-2; the D is unclear. V was clipped by 5 bases and J by 0 bases, with 4 bases between them. The CDR3 totals 12 residues. The germline V gene encodes CDR1 SEHNR and CDR2 FQNEAQ (reference sequence). CDR3 DNA: TGTGCCAGCAGCGAACCTAACTATGGCTACACCTTC. It yields the protein CASSEPNYGYTF. The full variable domain, in which reference TRBV7-9 and TRBJ1-2 provide the parts outside the CDR3, is DTGVSQNPRHKITKRGQNVTFRCDPISEHNRLYWYRQTLGQGPEFLTYFQNEAQLEKSRLLSDRFSAERPKGSFSTLEIQRTEQGDSAMYLCASSEPNYGYTFGSGTRLTVV.

The table lists this clone with a few counts. The gene calls are TRBV9 and TRBJ1-1; D is unresolved. The germline V gene encodes CDR1 SGDLS and CDR2 YYNGEE. V was pared by 0 bases and J by 1 base, with 13 bases between. The CDR3 runs to 16 residues. CDR3 sequence reads: CASSVGLWASNTEAFF. The CDR3 nucleotides read TGTGCCAGCAGCGTAGGTCTATGGGCCTCGAACACTGAAGCTTTCTTT.

This clone was recorded once. This sequence joins TRBV10-1 and TRBJ1-4; D not resolved. CDR1 WNHNN and CDR2 SYGVQD come from the germline V gene (reference sequence). This CDR3 is built from 16 residues. Trimming removed 6 bases at V and 0 bases at J, with 14 bases between. CDR3 sequence (DNA): TGCGCCAGCAGAGGTAGGGATGAGTCAACTAATGAAAAACTGTTTTTT. This codes for CASRGRDESTNEKLFF.

This clone was found once. This sequence joins TRBV6-5 and TRBJ2-7, with D perhaps given as TRBD1 or TRBD2 (5 bases each). The length of the CDR3 is 13 residues. Trimming cost V 5 bases and J 7 bases, with 15 bases left between them. The germline CDR1 and CDR2 sequences are MNHEY and SVGAGI. CDR3 loop: CASSAGTLGEQYF. The CDR3 DNA reads TGTGCCAGCAGTGCCGGGACCCTGGGGGAGCAGTACTTC.

The V and J genes are TRBV11-2 and TRBJ2-1, with 10 nucleotides matching TRBD1. Germline V gene lookup returns CDR1 SGHAT and CDR2 FQNNGV. The CDR3 spans 15 residues. Trimming took 5 bases from V and 8 from J; bases not matched to a gene: 9. This chain's CDR3 is CASSASGQGRDEQFF. CDR3 DNA: TGTGCCAGCAGCGCCTCGGGACAGGGGCGGGATGAGCAGTTCTTC. Supplemented by reference TRBV11-2 and TRBJ2-1, the full variable domain reads EAGVAQSPRYKIIEKRQSVAFWCNPISGHATLYWYQQILGQGPKLLIQFQNNGVVDDSQLPKDRFSAERLKGVDSTLKIQPAKLEDSAVYLCASSASGQGRDEQFFGPGTRLTVL.

CDR3: CSVGTGRNQPQHF. CDR3 DNA: TGCAGCGTTGGGACAGGGCGGAATCAGCCCCAGCATTTT. V usage is TRBV29-1 and J usage is TRBJ1-5; 8 nucleotides align to TRBD1. The V segment lost 4 bases and the J segment 4 bases; nucleotides outside the gene matches: 3. CDR3 size: 13 residues. CDR1 and CDR2 from the germline V gene are SQVTM and ANQGSEA.

The V gene is TRBV18, the J gene TRBJ1-1; unclear D gene. The CDR3 extends over 12 amino acids. Germline V lookup: CDR1 KGHSH, CDR2 LQKENI. V lost 6 bases and J lost 4, with 9 bases in between. CDR3 in DNA: TGTGCCAGCTCCCTTGACGGCACTGAAGCTTTCTTT. Its protein is CASSLDGTEAFF. Together with reference TRBV18 and TRBJ1-1, the CDR3 gives the full variable domain: NAGVMQNPRHLVRRRGQEARLRCSPMKGHSHVYWYRQLPEEGLKFMVYLQKENIIDESGMPKERFSAEFPKEGPSILRIQQVVRGDSAAYFCASSLDGTEAFFGQGTRLTVV.

V gene TRBV2 combines with J gene TRBJ1-3; 7 nucleotides agree with TRBD1. The CDR3 covers 16 residues. Germline assignment: CDR1 SNHLY and CDR2 FYNNEI. The trim removed 6 bases at V and 0 bases at J, leaving 8 bases unmatched. DNA of the CDR3: TGTGCCAGCAGGTTGGGACAGCTCTCCTCTGGAAACACCATATATTTT. Translated: CASRLGQLSSGNTIYF.

The chain employs TRBV5-1 and TRBJ2-3; D may be TRBD1 (6 bases). This CDR3 is built from 16 residues. V was pared by 4 bases and J by 0 bases, with 15 bases between. From germline, CDR1 is SGHRS and CDR2 YFSETQ. This CDR3 is CASSPLGGTSTDTQYF. The CDR3 DNA sequence: TGCGCCAGCAGCCCACTAGGGGGAACTAGCACAGATACGCAGTATTTT.

The chain has TRBV5-4 and TRBJ2-3; 12 bases fit TRBD2. CDR3 size: 16 residues. The ends lost 0 bases at V and 3 bases at J; junction bases unmatched: 2. Germline assignment: CDR1 SGHNT and CDR2 YYREEE (reference sequence). The CDR3 nucleotides are TGTGCCAGCAGCTTGGCACTAGCGGGGGGTACAGATACGCAGTATTTT. Translating gives CASSLALAGGTDTQYF.

This chain joins TRBV27 and TRBJ1-6; no firm D call. The V gene lost 2 bases and the J gene lost 9 bases, with 14 bases spanning the gap. Germline-derived CDR1 and CDR2 are MNHEY and SMNVEV (reference sequence). CDR3 length equals 15 residues. As DNA, the CDR3 is TGTGCCAGCAGTTTAATGGTAACCAACCGTTCACCCCTCCACTTT. Translated: CASSLMVTNRSPLHF.

As regards this clone: Other DNA sequences from this sample encode an identical CDR3 as well. CDR3 in amino acids: CASSFQGANSYEQYF. The DNA for the CDR3 is TGTGCCAGCAGCTTTCAAGGTGCGAACTCCTACGAGCAGTACTTC. This chain connects TRBV5-6 to TRBJ2-7; D gene unclear. The CDR3 spans 15 residues. CDR1 and CDR2 (germline): SGHDT, YYEEEE. Trimming took off 2 bases at V and 0 bases at J, with 12 bases between the two ends. Complete variable domain (other parts from reference TRBV5-6 and TRBJ2-7): DAGVTQSPTHLIKTRGQQVTLRCSPKSGHDTVSWYQQALGQGPQFIFQYYEEEERQRGNFPDRFSGHQFPNYSSELNVNALLLGDSALYLCASSFQGANSYEQYFGPGTRLTVT.

V gene TRBV5-1 combines with J gene TRBJ1-3; possibly TRBD1 for D (5 bases). Germline lookup yields CDR1 SGHRS and CDR2 YFSETQ. This CDR3 region has 15 residues. The V end lost 4 bases, the J end lost 3 bases, and 14 bases lay between the germline ends. The CDR3 DNA sequence: TGCGCCAGCAGCGAGGGCCCAGGGAATGGAAACACCATATATTTT. This codes for CASSEGPGNGNTIYF.

The chain couples TRBV7-2 to TRBJ2-1, with 9 nucleotides matching TRBD2. Germline values: CDR1 SGHTA, CDR2 FQGNSA. The CDR3 consists of 17 residues. V was pared by 2 bases and J by 4 bases, with 9 bases of the junction left unmatched. This CDR3 is CASSLTAAGGPYNEQFF. The CDR3 DNA sequence: TGTGCCAGCAGCTTAACCGCTGCGGGGGGGCCTTACAATGAGCAGTTCTTC.

V is TRBV5-8 and J is TRBJ1-1; D ambiguous. Trimming left V 1 base short and J 0 bases short, with 10 bases between. Germline-derived CDR1 and CDR2 are SGHTS and YDEGEE. CDR3 length equals 15 residues. The CDR3, as DNA: TGTGCCAGCAGCTTGTCACCAACGGTGAACACTGAAGCTTTCTTT. Protein product: CASSLSPTVNTEAFF.

The chain combines TRBV18 with TRBJ2-5, with D possibly TRBD2 on 5 matching bases. The V end lost 2 bases, the J end lost 4 bases, and 8 bases lay between the germline ends. The CDR3 is 13 residues long. Germline V gene sequence: CDR1 KGHSH, CDR2 LQKENI. CDR3 nucleotides: TGTGCCAGCTCACCAGAAGGGAGAGAGACCCAGTACTTC. This translates into CASSPEGRETQYF.

The chain uses TRBV19 and TRBJ1-1; no definite D call. Germline-derived CDR1 and CDR2 are LNHDA and SQIVND (reference sequence). Trimming took 5 bases from V and 3 from J, leaving 7 bases between them. The CDR3 extends over 12 amino acids. CDR3 sequence reads: CASSRGYTEAFF. The CDR3 DNA sequence: TGTGCCAGTAGTCGAGGGTACACTGAAGCTTTCTTT.